The 3 T cell receptor beta chains presented below share a single source sample, sequenced in a study of blood T cells in healthy people across ages. A second PCR, run for about 7 to 11 cycles, used a sample-barcoded 5' primer plus a J-beta primer mix. TCRdb used MiXCR to reprocess the 5' RACE reads, holding one entry per CDR3 protein. The table lists about 1.7 million distinct CDR3 sequences, 25% to 30% of them singletons. The specimen sequenced was blood. The origin of the receptors is a woman aged 25 to 39 in good health.

J is TRBJ1-4 and V is TRBV21-1; the DNA was not used to check the table's D call, TRBD1. TRBV21-1 is a known pseudogene. The CDR3 totals 15 residues. The CDR3 sequence is CASSKARDTYEKLFF. The CDR3 nucleotides read TGTGCCAGCAGCAAAGCGCGGGACACCTATGAAAAACTGTTTTTT.

This chain joins TRBV2 and TRBJ1-5; a weak D match, TRBD1 (5 bases). This CDR3 comprises 15 residues. V was trimmed by 1 base and J by 0 bases, leaving 7 bases between them. The germline CDR1 and CDR2 sequences are SNHLY and FYNNEI. CDR3 in DNA: TGTGCCAGCAGTGAAGGCAGGGCTAGCAATCAGCCCCAGCATTTT. Its protein is CASSEGRASNQPQHF.

This sequence joins TRBV2 and TRBJ2-3; D gene uncertain. The V end was cut by 8 bases, the J end by 0 bases, with 18 bases between. Germline values: CDR1 SNHLY, CDR2 FYNNEI. CDR3 length: 16 amino acids. The CDR3 loop is CASLLVENPSTDTQYF. The CDR3, as DNA: TGTGCCAGCCTCCTAGTGGAGAACCCTAGCACAGATACGCAGTATTTT.